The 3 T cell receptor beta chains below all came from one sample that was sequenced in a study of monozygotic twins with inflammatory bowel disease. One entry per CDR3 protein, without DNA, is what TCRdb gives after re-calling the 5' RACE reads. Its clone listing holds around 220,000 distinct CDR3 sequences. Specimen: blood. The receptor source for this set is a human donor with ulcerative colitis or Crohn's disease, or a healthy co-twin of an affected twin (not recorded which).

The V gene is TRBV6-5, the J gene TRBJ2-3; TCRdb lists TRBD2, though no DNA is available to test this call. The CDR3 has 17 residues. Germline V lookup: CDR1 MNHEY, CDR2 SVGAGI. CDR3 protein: CASSSGTSGRYTDTQYF.

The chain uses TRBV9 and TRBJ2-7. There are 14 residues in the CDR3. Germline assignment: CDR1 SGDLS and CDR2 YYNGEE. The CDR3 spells CASSVDPRSYEQYF.

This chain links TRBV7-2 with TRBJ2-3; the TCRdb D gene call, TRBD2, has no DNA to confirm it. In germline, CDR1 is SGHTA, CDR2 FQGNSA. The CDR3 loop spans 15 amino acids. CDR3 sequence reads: CASSTSGRGTDTQYF.